Described below is a single T cell receptor beta chain sequence and its context. Antigen: not known. TCR cDNA, made by 5'RACE template switching, carried an added universal primer site and UMIs. TCRdb used MiXCR to reprocess the 5' RACE reads, holding one entry per CDR3 protein. The sample has 450,000 to 600,000 distinct CDR3 sequences; about 13% are singletons. This CDR3 region has 16 residues. Trimming pared 7 bases from V and 0 bases from J, leaving 16 bases between. The germline V gene has CDR1 MNHEY and CDR2 SVGEGT. This sample was included in a study of T cells after yellow fever vaccination. Study observations and caveats: A small share of clonotypes appeared in both CD4 and CD8 compartments. The bulk population could contribute abundant contaminating clonotypes to FACS-sorted repertoires.

Here the sequenced sample was PBMCs, taken on the day of the yellow fever booster vaccination. This sequence joins TRBV6-2 or TRBV6-3 and TRBJ2-1; D gene ambiguous. This clonotype was obtained from a man aged 25-40 years who received the YFV17D yellow fever vaccine. CDR3 residues: CASKAPSPSSYNEQFF. CDR3 sequence (DNA): TGTGCCAGCAAGGCGCCGAGCCCCAGCTCCTACAATGAGCAGTTCTTC.